What follows is one T cell receptor (beta chain) and its context. Its target is unknown. TCRdb's copy holds only in-frame clones and misses some; the assay was immunoSEQ multiplex PCR. Here the sample spans 90,000 to 95,000 clones, approximately 84% being singletons. This specimen comes from a study of T cell responses to AZD1222 COVID-19 vaccine. The wider study: Second-dose intervals of approximately 4 or approximately 12 weeks were pooled.

The CDR3 runs 14 residues. Germline CDR1 KGHSY, CDR2 FQNENV. V was pared by 4 bases and J by 0 bases, with 7 bases between. General observations from the study: Vaccination with two AZD1222 doses was followed by a rise in Spike-specific TCR breadth and depth. Mostly white British, mostly female donors; authors suggested clonal diversity may be underestimated.

The sequences come from peripheral blood, collected on day 0 of AZD1222 vaccination. The source is an adult in good health. The V and J genes are TRBV16 and TRBJ1-3; D not resolved. CDR3 nucleotide sequence: TGTGCCAGCAGCCGGCGAGACTCTGGAAACACCATATATTTT. This codes for CASSRRDSGNTIYF.